This T cell receptor beta chain was recovered during a study of blood T cell repertoires in COVID-19. Study-level background: The United States, Italy and Spain were the sources of the acute and convalescent COVID-19 samples. Sources were T cells, B-cell-depleted T cells, or PBMCs; the material itself was cDNA or gDNA.

In the original analysis: Nucleated cell number was recorded as an estimate derived from reference gene primer amplification. Produced via immunoSEQ multiplex PCR; TCRdb's table is partial and in-frame only. V and J calls and clone size are given by that table; D and trimming were obtained from the DNA. The sample lists 85,000 to 110,000 clones, 84% seen once, with approximately 12% in the top ten. Per germline, CDR1 WSHSY and CDR2 SAAADI. This CDR3 has 16 residues. J lost 1 base, V lost 6 bases, and 10 bases had no gene match. The source material was peripheral blood. The sequence was collected from a human donor in a cohort sampled during active COVID-19. The gene calls are TRBV10-2 and TRBJ2-3, with TRBD2 matching over 7 bases. CDR3 in amino acids: CASRPTSWRGTDTQYF. The DNA for the CDR3 is TGCGCCAGCAGACCGACTAGCTGGCGGGGCACAGATACGCAGTATTTT.